The rows below give T cell receptor beta chains drawn from one sample of a study of T-cell memory formation after mild COVID-19. TCRdb passed the 5' RACE reads through MiXCR, listing each CDR3 protein once. The data contain about 470,000 distinct CDR3 sequences, 18% of them singletons. Sequenced material: PBMCs or a T cell subset sorted from them (not recorded which). These receptors were taken from an adult woman who had mild COVID-19 (a few samples of this study predate the infection). Cell type and time point are not known. CDR3s include the opening cysteine and the closing phenylalanine or tryptophan. Each record gives: clone size, J gene, V gene, D gene, CDR3 protein, CDR3 DNA. The D gene is left open where the match is weak. Where a row states a size, it is once, few, many or the class of an expanded clone; other rows omit it.

abundance: .; j_gene: TRBJ2-1; v_gene: TRBV9; d_gene: .; CDR3aa: CASSVAGGRGIYNEQFF; CDR3nt: TGTGCCAGCAGCGTAGCTGGTGGCAGGGGAATATACAATGAGCAGTTCTTC
abundance: many; j_gene: TRBJ2-7; v_gene: TRBV20-1; d_gene: .; CDR3aa: CSARDRLRRGEQYF; CDR3nt: TGCAGTGCTAGAGATCGATTAAGGAGAGGCGAGCAGTACTTC
abundance: .; j_gene: TRBJ1-3; v_gene: TRBV6-5; d_gene: TRBD1; CDR3aa: CASRPKLGTGRNTIYF; CDR3nt: TGTGCCAGCAGACCCAAGCTCGGGACAGGGAGAAACACCATATATTTT
abundance: .; j_gene: TRBJ2-7; v_gene: TRBV7-9; d_gene: .; CDR3aa: CASSLGLIAPGEQYF; CDR3nt: TGTGCCAGCAGCTTAGGACTAATAGCGCCAGGGGAGCAGTACTTC
abundance: .; j_gene: TRBJ2-5; v_gene: TRBV27; d_gene: TRBD2; CDR3aa: CASSPAPSGETQYF; CDR3nt: TGTGCCAGCAGTCCGGCCCCTAGCGGTGAGACCCAGTACTTC
abundance: .; j_gene: TRBJ2-3; v_gene: TRBV3-1; d_gene: .; CDR3aa: CASSQNQVLSTDTQYF; CDR3nt: TGTGCCAGCAGCCAAAATCAGGTATTGTCCACAGATACGCAGTATTTT
abundance: many; j_gene: TRBJ2-1; v_gene: TRBV9; d_gene: .; CDR3aa: CASSPNPTYNEQFF; CDR3nt: TGTGCCAGCAGCCCCAACCCCACCTACAATGAGCAGTTCTTC
abundance: many; j_gene: TRBJ2-5; v_gene: TRBV6-1; d_gene: .; CDR3aa: CASSEGWETQYF; CDR3nt: TGTGCCAGCAGTGAAGGATGGGAGACCCAGTACTTC
abundance: .; j_gene: TRBJ2-5; v_gene: TRBV5-8; d_gene: .; CDR3aa: CASSGTGGWDETQYF; CDR3nt: TGTGCCAGCAGCGGTACAGGCGGTTGGGACGAGACCCAGTACTTC
abundance: many; j_gene: TRBJ2-7; v_gene: TRBV29-1; d_gene: .; CDR3aa: CSVFVSYEQYF; CDR3nt: TGCAGCGTTTTCGTATCCTACGAGCAGTACTTC
abundance: .; j_gene: TRBJ2-3; v_gene: TRBV7-9; d_gene: TRBD1; CDR3aa: CASSTRDRSTDTQYF; CDR3nt: TGTGCCAGCAGCACCCGGGACAGGAGCACAGATACGCAGTATTTT
abundance: few; j_gene: TRBJ1-2; v_gene: TRBV6-5; d_gene: .; CDR3aa: CASRSSGNYGYTF; CDR3nt: TGTGCCAGCAGGTCTTCAGGGAACTATGGCTACACCTTC
abundance: few; j_gene: TRBJ2-1; v_gene: TRBV6-5; d_gene: TRBD1; CDR3aa: CASRLGQAIMSGQFF; CDR3nt: TGTGCCAGCAGATTAGGACAGGCCATAATGAGCGGGCAGTTCTTC
abundance: .; j_gene: TRBJ2-7; v_gene: TRBV6-2/TRBV6-3; d_gene: .; CDR3aa: CASSYSGAAIREQYF; CDR3nt: TGTGCCAGCAGTTACTCGGGGGCGGCCATTCGGGAGCAGTACTTC
abundance: few; j_gene: TRBJ2-1; v_gene: TRBV10-3; d_gene: TRBD2; CDR3aa: CAISEGLAGGSYNEQFF; CDR3nt: TGTGCCATCAGTGAGGGCCTAGCGGGGGGCTCCTACAATGAGCAGTTCTTC
abundance: few; j_gene: TRBJ1-1; v_gene: TRBV5-5; d_gene: .; CDR3aa: CASSLFGGDTEAFF; CDR3nt: TGTGCCAGCAGCTTGTTCGGGGGGGACACTGAAGCTTTCTTT